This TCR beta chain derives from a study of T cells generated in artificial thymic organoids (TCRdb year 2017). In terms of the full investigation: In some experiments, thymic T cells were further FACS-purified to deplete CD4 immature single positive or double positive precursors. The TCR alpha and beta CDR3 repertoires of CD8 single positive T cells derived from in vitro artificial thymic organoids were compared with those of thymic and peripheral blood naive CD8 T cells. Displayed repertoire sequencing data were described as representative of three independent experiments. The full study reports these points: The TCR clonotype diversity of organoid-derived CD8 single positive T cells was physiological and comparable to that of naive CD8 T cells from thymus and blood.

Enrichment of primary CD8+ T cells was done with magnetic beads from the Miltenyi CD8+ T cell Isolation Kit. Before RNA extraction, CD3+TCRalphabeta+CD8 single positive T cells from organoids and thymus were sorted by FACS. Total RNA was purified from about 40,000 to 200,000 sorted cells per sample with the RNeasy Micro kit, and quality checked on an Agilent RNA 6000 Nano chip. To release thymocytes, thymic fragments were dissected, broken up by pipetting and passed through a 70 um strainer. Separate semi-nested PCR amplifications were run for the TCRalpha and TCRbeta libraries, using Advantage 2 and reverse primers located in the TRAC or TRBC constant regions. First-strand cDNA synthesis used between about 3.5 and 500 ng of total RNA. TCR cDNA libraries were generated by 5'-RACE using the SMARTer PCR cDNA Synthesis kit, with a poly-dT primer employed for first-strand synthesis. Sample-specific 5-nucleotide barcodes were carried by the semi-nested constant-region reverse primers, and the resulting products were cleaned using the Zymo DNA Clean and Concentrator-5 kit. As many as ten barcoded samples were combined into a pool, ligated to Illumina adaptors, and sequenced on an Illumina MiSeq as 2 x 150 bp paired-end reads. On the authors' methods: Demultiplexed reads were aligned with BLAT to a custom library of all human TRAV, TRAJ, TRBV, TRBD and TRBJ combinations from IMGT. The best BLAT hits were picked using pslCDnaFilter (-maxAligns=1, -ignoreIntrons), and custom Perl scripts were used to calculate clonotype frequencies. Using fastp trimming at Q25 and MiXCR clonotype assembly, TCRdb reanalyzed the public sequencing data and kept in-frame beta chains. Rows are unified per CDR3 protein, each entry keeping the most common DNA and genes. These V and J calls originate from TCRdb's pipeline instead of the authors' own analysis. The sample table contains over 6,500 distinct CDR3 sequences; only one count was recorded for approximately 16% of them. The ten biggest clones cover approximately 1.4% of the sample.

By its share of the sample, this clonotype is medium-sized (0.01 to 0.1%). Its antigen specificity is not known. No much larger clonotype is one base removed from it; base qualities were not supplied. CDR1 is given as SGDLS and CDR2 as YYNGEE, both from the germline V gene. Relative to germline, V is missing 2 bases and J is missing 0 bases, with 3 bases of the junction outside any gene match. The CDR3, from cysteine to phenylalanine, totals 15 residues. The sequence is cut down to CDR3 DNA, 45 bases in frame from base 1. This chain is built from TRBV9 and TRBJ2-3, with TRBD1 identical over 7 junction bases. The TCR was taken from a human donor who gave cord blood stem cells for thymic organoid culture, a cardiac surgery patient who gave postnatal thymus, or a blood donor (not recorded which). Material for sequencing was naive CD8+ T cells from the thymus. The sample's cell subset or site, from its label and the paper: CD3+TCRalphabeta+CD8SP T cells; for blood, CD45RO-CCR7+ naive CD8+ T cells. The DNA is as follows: TGTGCCAGCAGCGTGGGACAGATTAGCACAGATACGCAGTATTTT. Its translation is CASSVGQISTDTQYF.